The 32 T cell receptor beta chains below all came from one sample that was sequenced in a study of human versus mouse CDR3 diversity and MHC coevolution. TCRdb's table, derived via immunoSEQ multiplex PCR, lists solely in-frame clones and lacks some. The sample contains about 77,000 clones, 85% to 95% of which appear only once. Material for sequencing was naive CD4+ T cells from blood. Subset in this sample: CD45RO-negative CD62L-positive naive CD4 T cells. These receptors came from a person between 25 and 70 years old in good health.

There are a few counts of this clone. The chain employs TRBV19 and TRBJ1-2, with D unclear. Germline V gene lookup returns CDR1 LNHDA and CDR2 SQIVND (reference sequence). V lost 5 bases to trimming and J lost 1 base, with 8 bases between them. CDR3 length: 13 residues. The CDR3 here is CASSWQVNYGYTF. CDR3 sequence (DNA): TGTGCCAGTAGTTGGCAGGTTAACTATGGCTACACCTTC. Variable domain in full (rest from reference TRBV19 and TRBJ1-2): DGGITQSPKYLFRKEGQNVTLSCEQNLNHDAMYWYRQDPGQGLRLIYYSQIVNDFQKGDIAEGYSVSREKKESFPLTVTSAQKNPTAFYLCASSWQVNYGYTFGSGTRLTVV.

V and J are TRBV6-5 and TRBJ2-7; D may be TRBD1 (6 bases). The CDR3 is 11 residues long. The germline V gene has CDR1 MNHEY and CDR2 SVGAGI. Trimming shortened V by 6 bases and J by 4 bases, and 7 bases separated the two germline ends. CDR3 sequence (DNA): TGTGCCAGCAGACAGGGATACGAGCAGTACTTC. This gives the protein CASRQGYEQYF.

The J gene is TRBJ1-1, the V gene TRBV6-1, with 10 bases matching TRBD1. Germline trimming cut 4 bases from V and 0 bases from J; bases unmatched to any gene: 8. Germline V gene data show CDR1 as MNHNS and CDR2 as SASEGT. CDR3 size: 17 residues. The CDR3 coding sequence is TGTGCCAGCAGTGGGGGACAGGGGACCCCCATGAACACTGAAGCTTTCTTT. Its protein product is CASSGGQGTPMNTEAFF.

The V call is TRBV9, the J call TRBJ2-3; TRBD1 agrees at 10 bases. The CDR3 totals 15 residues. Germline CDR1 is SGDLS and CDR2 is YYNGEE. V shed 4 bases, J shed 0 bases, and the junction held 2 bases outside the gene matches. The CDR3 protein is CASSRQGASTDTQYF. The CDR3 coding sequence is TGTGCCAGCAGCCGACAGGGGGCAAGCACAGATACGCAGTATTTT.

The chain uses TRBV5-1 and TRBJ2-1, with 7 positions matching TRBD1. Germline CDR1 SGHRS, CDR2 YFSETQ. Unmatched junction bases numbered 5, after V lost 2 bases and J lost 3 bases. The length of the CDR3 is 15 residues. The CDR3 reads CASSFRDSLYNEQFF. DNA of the CDR3: TGCGCCAGCAGCTTCCGGGACAGCCTCTACAATGAGCAGTTCTTC.

The CDR3 DNA sequence: TGTGCCAGCAGTTTATCGGGAGTCGGGGAGCTGTTTTTT. Its translation: CASSLSGVGELFF. This sequence joins TRBV27 and TRBJ2-2; a weak D match, TRBD2 (5 bases). The CDR3 length is 13 residues. From germline, CDR1 is MNHEY and CDR2 SMNVEV (reference sequence). V was cut by 0 bases and J by 7 bases, with 6 bases left in between.

The chain carries TRBV5-4 and TRBJ1-2; 11 bases map to TRBD1. CDR3 length: 15 residues. In germline, CDR1 is SGHNT, CDR2 YYREEE (reference sequence). Germline trimming cut 2 bases from V and 7 bases from J; bases unmatched to any gene: 7. The CDR3 bases are TGTGCCAGCAGCTTTATTGGACAGGGGGCAAGTGGCTACACCTTC. Encoded protein: CASSFIGQGASGYTF.

J is TRBJ1-2 and V is TRBV7-3, with D tentatively TRBD1 (5 bases). The V and J ends lost 2 bases and 6 bases respectively, with 13 bases between them. Germline lookup yields CDR1 SGHTA and CDR2 FQGTGA. CDR3 length equals 14 residues. Here the CDR3 reads CASSLDPAGNGYTF. The CDR3 bases are TGTGCCAGCAGCTTAGATCCAGCAGGGAATGGCTACACCTTC.

The chain recombines TRBV21-1 with TRBJ1-4. TRBV21-1 is marked as a pseudogene. This CDR3 has 14 amino acids. The DNA of the CDR3 is TGTGCCAGCAGCCTTCGTCCCGGGAATGAAAAACTGTTTTTT. This sequence encodes CASSLRPGNEKLFF.

CDR3 in amino acids: CATSRDLSGLSNQPQHF. The CDR3 DNA follows: TGTGCCACCAGCAGAGATTTGTCAGGGTTAAGCAATCAGCCCCAGCATTTT. The chain has TRBV15 and TRBJ1-5; D might be TRBD1 (5 bases). The CDR3 is made up of 17 amino acids. Trimming stripped 0 bases from V and 1 base from J, with 13 bases between. Germline V gives CDR1 LNHNV, CDR2 YYDKDF (reference sequence).

The chain combines TRBV6-5 with TRBJ1-2; a weak D match, TRBD1 (5 bases). V was clipped by 6 bases and J by 7 bases, with 18 bases between them. The CDR3 totals 14 residues. Germline CDR1 MNHEY, CDR2 SVGAGI. CDR3 bases: TGTGCCAGCAGAAGGCGGGGCACCGAGGGTGGCTACACCTTC. Amino acids: CASRRRGTEGGYTF.

V is TRBV14 and J is TRBJ2-1; 7 nucleotides match TRBD1. CDR1 and CDR2 from the germline V gene are SGHDN and FVKESK. The CDR3 consists of 15 residues. With 4 bases clipped from V and 2 bases from J, the junction kept 5 bases outside the gene matches. The CDR3 is CASSPQGIPYNEQFF. In DNA, the CDR3 is TGTGCCAGCAGCCCACAGGGGATACCCTACAATGAGCAGTTCTTC. Full variable domain (rest looked up from reference TRBV14 and TRBJ2-1): EAGVTQFPSHSVIEKGQTVTLRCDPISGHDNLYWYRRVMGKEIKFLLHFVKESKQDESGMPNNRFLAERTGGTYSTLKVQPAELEDSGVYFCASSPQGIPYNEQFFGPGTRLTVL.

Here the CDR3 reads CSVESDSQETQYF. The DNA for the CDR3 is TGCAGCGTTGAGTCGGACAGTCAAGAGACCCAGTACTTC. The V and J genes are TRBV29-1 and TRBJ2-5, with a tentative D call TRBD1 (6 bases). V was shortened by 3 bases and J by 2 bases, with 10 bases between the two germline ends. The CDR3 extends over 13 amino acids. Germline V lookup: CDR1 SQVTM, CDR2 ANQGSEA. The full variable domain, its missing parts supplied by reference TRBV29-1 and TRBJ2-5, is SAVISQKPSRDICQRGTSLTIQCQVDSQVTMMFWYRQQPGQSLTLIATANQGSEATYESGFVIDKFPISRPNLTFSTLTVSNMSPEDSSIYLCSVESDSQETQYFGPGTRLLVL.

This clone has just a few counts. The gene calls are TRBV10-3 and TRBJ1-1, with 7 bases fitting TRBD1. V lost 3 bases and J lost 3; bases outside the gene matches: 1. CDR1 ENHRY and CDR2 SYGVKD come from the germline V gene. The CDR3 totals 13 residues. In DNA form, the CDR3 reads TGTGCCATCAGTGATACAGGGGACACTGAAGCTTTCTTT. Amino acid sequence: CAISDTGDTEAFF.

The rearrangement joins TRBV4-1 to TRBJ2-4; the match to TRBD2 covers 8 bases. There are 16 residues in the CDR3. Germline CDR1 reads MGHRA; CDR2 reads YSYEKL. V was pared by 4 bases and J by 6 bases, with 11 bases of the junction left unmatched. The CDR3 region is CASSPGVAGGANIQYF. In nucleotides, the CDR3 is TGCGCCAGCAGCCCTGGGGTTGCGGGGGGCGCAAACATTCAGTACTTC.

The V and J genes are TRBV5-4 and TRBJ2-7, with 9 positions matching TRBD2. The CDR3 length is 14 residues. In germline, CDR1 is SGHNT, CDR2 YYREEE (reference sequence). J was trimmed by 3 bases and V by 6 bases; bases with no gene match: 7. CDR3 residues: CASNSGGAGYEQYF. In DNA, the CDR3 is TGTGCCAGCAATAGCGGGGGCGCGGGCTACGAGCAGTACTTC.

The CDR3: CASSLGASGVANEQFF. CDR3 bases: TGTGCCAGCAGCTTAGGGGCTAGCGGGGTAGCAAATGAGCAGTTCTTC. This sequence joins TRBV7-9 and TRBJ2-1; 9 bases match TRBD2. The V segment lost 1 base and the J segment 7 bases; nucleotides outside the gene matches: 8. The CDR3 has 16 amino acids. In germline, CDR1 is SEHNR, CDR2 FQNEAQ (reference sequence).

The chain links TRBV4-2 to TRBJ2-1, with 14 bases lining up with TRBD2. With V trimmed by 7 bases and J by 4 bases, 6 bases remained unmatched. Looked up from germline, CDR1 is LGHNA and CDR2 is YNFKEQ. The CDR3 runs 16 residues. The CDR3: CASTLRLAGGYNEQFF. As DNA, the CDR3 is TGTGCCAGCACCCTGAGACTAGCGGGAGGGTACAATGAGCAGTTCTTC.

The chain employs TRBV5-1 and TRBJ2-2; 12 bases are shared with TRBD2. This CDR3 spans 14 amino acids. Germline V gene lookup returns CDR1 SGHRS and CDR2 YFSETQ. Trimming cost V 5 bases and J 5 bases; bases outside gene matches: 1. The CDR3, as DNA: TGCGCCAGCAGACTAGCGGGGGGTACCGGGGAGCTGTTTTTT. It specifies CASRLAGGTGELFF.

The rearrangement links TRBV18 to TRBJ1-1, with D possibly TRBD1 on 5 matching bases. The CDR3 has 14 amino acids. Germline assignment: CDR1 KGHSH and CDR2 LQKENI. V lost 6 bases to trimming and J lost 4 bases, with 15 bases between them. The CDR3 protein is CASSRQGALTEAFF. The CDR3, as DNA: TGTGCCAGCTCCCGGCAAGGGGCCCTCACTGAAGCTTTCTTT.

The rearrangement joins TRBV6-1 to TRBJ2-2; the D gene is possibly TRBD1 (5 bases). Per the germline V gene, CDR1 is MNHNS and CDR2 is SASEGT. The V end was cut by 6 bases, the J end by 2 bases, with 13 bases between. CDR3 length equals 15 residues. For the CDR3, the DNA is TGTGCCAGCAGAAGGACAACCCTTAACACCGGGGAGCTGTTTTTT. Translation: CASRRTTLNTGELFF.

The chain is built from TRBV5-4 and TRBJ2-7; TRBD2 is a possible D gene (5 bases). Germline V lookup: CDR1 SGHNT, CDR2 YYREEE (reference sequence). The CDR3 length is 16 residues. The germline V and J ends were trimmed by 0 bases and 10 bases, with 23 bases remaining between them. This CDR3 is CASSLEYAGGAAPQYF. CDR3 DNA: TGTGCCAGCAGCTTGGAATACGCAGGTGGAGCGGCACCTCAGTACTTC.

V and J are TRBV19 and TRBJ2-2; TRBD2 agrees at 12 bases. V was clipped by 6 bases and J by 3 bases; unmatched bases: 5. Germline loops: CDR1 LNHDA, CDR2 SQIVND (reference sequence). This CDR3 comprises 16 residues. CDR3 nucleotide sequence: TGTGCCAGTAGAGGACTAGCGGGATCCTACACCGGGGAGCTGTTTTTT. Translated: CASRGLAGSYTGELFF. Using reference TRBV19 and TRBJ2-2 for the parts outside the CDR3, the full variable domain is DGGITQSPKYLFRKEGQNVTLSCEQNLNHDAMYWYRQDPGQGLRLIYYSQIVNDFQKGDIAEGYSVSREKKESFPLTVTSAQKNPTAFYLCASRGLAGSYTGELFFGEGSRLTVL.

The chain employs TRBV28 and TRBJ2-7; D is possibly TRBD2 (6 bases). The V gene's germline CDR1 is MDHEN and CDR2 SYDVKM. CDR3 size: 14 residues. Trimming cost V 2 bases and J 7 bases, with 15 bases left between them. CDR3 bases: TGTGCCAGCAGTTTACCCACGGTCGGAGGGGAGCAGTACTTC. As protein: CASSLPTVGGEQYF.

The chain joins TRBV19 to TRBJ2-5, with TRBD2 as a possible D gene (5 bases). Trimming cost V 5 bases and J 5 bases, with 9 bases left between them. From germline, CDR1 is LNHDA and CDR2 SQIVND (reference sequence). CDR3 length: 12 residues. CDR3 sequence reads: CASSLRGETQYF. The CDR3 DNA follows: TGTGCCAGTAGTCTCCGAGGGGAGACCCAGTACTTC. The complete variable domain, with remaining parts taken from reference TRBV19 and TRBJ2-5, reads DGGITQSPKYLFRKEGQNVTLSCEQNLNHDAMYWYRQDPGQGLRLIYYSQIVNDFQKGDIAEGYSVSREKKESFPLTVTSAQKNPTAFYLCASSLRGETQYFGPGTRLLVL.

This clone showed up just once. The rearrangement uses TRBV7-8 and TRBJ2-5, with 9 bases fitting TRBD2. The DNA end favors TRBJ2-7, so the J call may be wrong. CDR1 and CDR2 (germline): SGHVS, FQNEAQ. This CDR3 contains 17 residues. The CDR3 is CASSLAPSAGGYYEQYF. The CDR3 DNA reads TGTGCCAGCAGCTTAGCGCCTTCCGCGGGAGGGTATTACGAGCAGTACTTC.

This chain uses TRBV27 with TRBJ1-6, with TRBD1 as a possible D gene (6 bases). Germline CDR1 reads MNHEY; CDR2 reads SMNVEV (reference sequence). Trimming left V 4 bases short and J 7 bases short, with 17 bases between. This CDR3 spans 16 amino acids. The CDR3 here is CASSYLRAQGNSPLHF. In nucleotides, the CDR3 is TGTGCCAGCAGTTACCTCAGGGCCCAGGGGAATTCACCCCTCCACTTT.

The V and J genes are TRBV5-6 and TRBJ2-7; 7 bases fit TRBD1. Per germline, CDR1 SGHDT and CDR2 YYEEEE. The CDR3 has 14 residues. Trimming removed 3 bases from V and 4 bases from J; junction bases left unmatched: 7. CDR3 sequence (DNA): TGTGCCAGCAGCTCCCGACAGGGAGCGTACGAGCAGTACTTC. It yields the protein CASSSRQGAYEQYF.

This chain uses TRBV5-8 with TRBJ2-7, with D possibly being TRBD2 (7 bases). Looked up from germline, CDR1 is SGHTS and CDR2 is YDEGEE. The CDR3 length is 15 residues. Trimming removed 5 bases from V and 3 bases from J, with 18 bases in between. CDR3 sequence: CASSLVGGTYYEQYF. CDR3 DNA: TGTGCCAGCAGTCTTGTGGGGGGGACATACTACGAGCAGTACTTC.

V gene TRBV27 combines with J gene TRBJ2-7; 12 nucleotides line up with TRBD2. This CDR3 comprises 15 residues. The junction had 5 bases not matched to a gene; V was cut back by 2 bases and J by 6 bases. Germline V gene data show CDR1 as MNHEY and CDR2 as SMNVEV (reference sequence). CDR3 sequence reads: CASSLQGLAGFEQYF. CDR3 nucleotides: TGTGCCAGCAGTTTACAGGGACTAGCGGGCTTCGAGCAGTACTTC.

V usage is TRBV6-5 and J usage is TRBJ2-1; 7 bases are a match to TRBD1. Trimming at V came to 0 bases and at J to 1 base, leaving 0 bases not matched to a gene. Germline V gene lookup returns CDR1 MNHEY and CDR2 SVGAGI. The CDR3 runs to 15 residues. Here the CDR3 DNA reads TGTGCCAGCAGTTACTCGGGACAGTCCTACAATGAGCAGTTCTTC. This translates into CASSYSGQSYNEQFF.

The chain has TRBV4-2 and TRBJ2-7; the match to TRBD2 covers 12 bases. V trimming: 1 base; J trimming: 5 bases; junction bases outside the gene matches: 6. Germline CDR1 and CDR2: LGHNA and YNFKEQ. This CDR3 comprises 16 residues. The DNA of the CDR3 is TGTGCCAGCAGCCAAGCACTAGCGGGAGGCTACCACGAGCAGTACTTC. Protein: CASSQALAGGYHEQYF.